A selection of T cell receptor beta chains follows, all from one sample in a study of blood T cell repertoires in COVID-19. Using immunoSEQ multiplex PCR, the repertoire was profiled, and TCRdb retains in-frame clones only, with some absent. The sample lists about 32,000 clones; 65% to 90% were seen once. Sequencing was performed on peripheral blood. The receptor source for this set is a woman at least 80 years old with active or convalescent COVID-19. CDR3s include the opening cysteine and the closing phenylalanine or tryptophan. The order of the fields is D gene, J gene, V gene, clone size, CDR3 protein, CDR3 DNA. D genes are given only for firm matches. Clone size is stated in some rows and not others, as once, few, many or a class when expanded.

NA	TRBJ2-1	TRBV6-5	NA	CASSPRDFPYNEQFF	TGTGCCAGCAGTCCCCGGGACTTCCCCTACAATGAGCAGTTCTTC
TRBD1	TRBJ2-5	TRBV2	NA	CASKPGTGSLQETQYF	TGTGCCAGCAAACCTGGGACAGGAAGTCTCCAAGAGACCCAGTACTTC
TRBD2	TRBJ2-3	TRBV2	few	CASRVTSGGTDTQYF	TGTGCCAGCAGGGTGACTAGCGGGGGCACAGATACGCAGTATTTT
TRBD2	TRBJ2-1	TRBV28	once	CASSFPSGGKATYNEQFF	TGTGCCAGCAGTTTCCCGAGCGGGGGGAAGGCCACCTACAATGAGCAGTTCTTC
NA	TRBJ2-2	TRBV7-9	NA	CASSLEGPANTGELFF	TGTGCCAGCAGCTTAGAGGGGCCAGCGAACACCGGGGAGCTGTTTTTT
NA	TRBJ2-1	TRBV10-3	NA	CASRGGRRENTGEQFF	TGTGCCAGCAGAGGAGGTAGGCGGGAAAACACGGGGGAGCAGTTCTTC
NA	TRBJ1-4	TRBV2	NA	CASSLGLTNEKLFF	TGTGCCAGCAGTCTGGGCCTCACTAATGAAAAACTGTTTTTT
TRBD2	TRBJ2-7	TRBV20-1	NA	CSASPGLAGGGSYEQYF	TGCAGTGCTAGTCCCGGACTAGCGGGGGGTGGGTCCTACGAGCAGTACTTC
NA	TRBJ1-6	TRBV5-1	NA	CASSSRLSSSGYNSPLHF	TGCGCCAGCAGCTCCAGACTGTCTTCTTCGGGCTATAATTCACCCCTCCACTTT
TRBD1	TRBJ1-4	TRBV29-1	NA	CSVERTGNEKLFF	TGCAGCGTTGAAAGGACAGGGAATGAAAAACTGTTTTTT
TRBD2	TRBJ2-3	TRBV29-1	NA	CSVSGGSTTDTQYF	TGCAGCGTTAGCGGGGGCTCCACCACAGATACGCAGTATTTT
TRBD2	TRBJ2-2	TRBV5-6	NA	CASSLDGRAVGELFF	TGTGCCAGCAGCTTGGACGGGAGGGCCGTCGGGGAGCTGTTTTTT
NA	TRBJ1-5	TRBV3-1/TRBV3-2	NA	CASSQGDTNYQPQHF	TGTGCCAGCAGCCAGGGGGACACTAATTATCAGCCCCAGCATTTT
NA	TRBJ2-3	TRBV5-1	NA	CASSARTPLDTQYF	TGCGCCAGCAGCGCCAGGACTCCGCTCGATACGCAGTATTTT
TRBD2	TRBJ2-3	TRBV6-5	NA	CASSYSTSGGTDTQYF	TGTGCCAGCAGTTACTCGACTAGCGGGGGCACAGATACGCAGTATTTT
NA	TRBJ2-1	TRBV21-1	NA	CASSGQGWGEQFF	TGTGCCAGCAGCGGACAGGGCTGGGGTGAGCAGTTCTTC
NA	TRBJ1-2	TRBV3-1/TRBV3-2	NA	CASSHLLLGQGYGYTF	TGTGCCAGCAGCCACCTCTTACTCGGCCAGGGCTATGGCTACACCTTC
NA	TRBJ2-6	TRBV28	NA	CASSLTSGSGANVLTF	TGTGCCAGCAGCCTTACCTCGGGCTCTGGGGCCAACGTCCTGACTTTC
NA	TRBJ1-5	TRBV28	NA	CASSTGPNQPQHF	TGTGCCAGCAGTACAGGGCCCAATCAGCCCCAGCATTTT
NA	TRBJ1-2	TRBV6-2/TRBV6-3	NA	CASSYSPPAGGYTF	TGTGCCAGCAGTTACTCGCCACCGGCAGGAGGCTACACCTTC
TRBD1	TRBJ1-5	TRBV6-2/TRBV6-3	NA	CASSYPRQGDYSNQPQHF	TGTGCCAGCAGTTACCCCCGACAGGGAGACTATAGCAATCAGCCCCAGCATTTT
TRBD2	TRBJ2-1	TRBV5-1	NA	CASSVLAGVTNEQFF	TGCGCCAGCAGCGTGCTAGCGGGGGTTACGAATGAGCAGTTCTTC
NA	TRBJ1-2	TRBV2	NA	CASSFQESFGYTF	TGTGCCAGCAGCTTTCAGGAATCATTTGGCTACACCTTC
NA	TRBJ1-1	TRBV9	few	CASSVQGQNTEAFF	TGTGCCAGCAGCGTACAGGGGCAGAACACTGAAGCTTTCTTT
TRBD2	TRBJ2-1	TRBV2	NA	CASSETGGPYNEQFF	TGTGCCAGCAGTGAAACGGGGGGACCCTACAATGAGCAGTTCTTC
NA	TRBJ2-1	TRBV2	few	CASSEGLATFTNEQFF	TGTGCCAGCAGTGAAGGTCTAGCCACCTTCACCAATGAGCAGTTCTTC
NA	TRBJ2-5	TRBV11-3	NA	CASSYDSEETQYF	TGTGCCAGCAGCTACGACTCGGAAGAGACCCAGTACTTC
NA	TRBJ2-7	TRBV5-4	NA	CASSLYGGASSYEQYF	TGTGCCAGCAGCTTGTATGGGGGGGCGAGTTCCTACGAGCAGTACTTC
TRBD2	TRBJ2-1	TRBV27	NA	CASSLGLAGAGEQFF	TGTGCCAGCAGTTTAGGTTTAGCGGGAGCGGGTGAGCAGTTCTTC
TRBD1	TRBJ1-6	TRBV2	NA	CASSRDSSYNSPLHF	TGTGCCAGCAGTAGGGACAGCTCCTATAATTCACCCCTCCACTTT
NA	TRBJ2-6	TRBV7-3	NA	CASSPKAPGGANVLTF	TGTGCCAGCAGCCCAAAGGCCCCGGGGGGGGCCAACGTCCTGACTTTC
NA	TRBJ1-1	TRBV6-1	few	CASSQAGANTEAFF	TGTGCCAGCAGTCAAGCGGGGGCGAACACTGAAGCTTTCTTT
TRBD2	TRBJ2-6	TRBV3-1/TRBV3-2	NA	CASSQVTSGGFSGANVLTF	TGTGCCAGCAGCCAAGTAACTAGCGGGGGGTTCTCTGGGGCCAACGTCCTGACTTTC
NA	TRBJ2-7	TRBV10-3	NA	CAISGAGYEQYF	TGTGCCATCAGTGGGGCCGGCTACGAGCAGTACTTC
NA	TRBJ2-7	TRBV28	NA	CASAPGTPPYEQYF	TGTGCCAGTGCCCCCGGGACTCCCCCCTACGAGCAGTACTTC
NA	TRBJ2-1	TRBV29-1	NA	CSVGTPGYNEQFF	TGCAGCGTTGGAACCCCCGGGTACAATGAGCAGTTCTTC
TRBD1	TRBJ1-2	TRBV4-1	once	CASSHSGQANYGYTF	TGCGCCAGCAGCCATTCGGGACAGGCGAACTATGGCTACACCTTC
TRBD1	TRBJ1-2	TRBV20-1	NA	CSASRQGASYGYTF	TGCAGTGCTAGTCGGCAGGGGGCTTCCTATGGCTACACCTTC
NA	TRBJ1-3	TRBV15	NA	CATSGAGNTIYF	TGTGCCACCTCCGGGGCTGGAAACACCATATATTTT
NA	TRBJ1-2	TRBV5-6	once	CASRKQGLSNYGYTF	TGTGCCAGCAGAAAACAGGGCCTCTCTAACTATGGCTACACCTTC
TRBD1	TRBJ1-1	TRBV29-1	NA	CSVGTGGPRGAFF	TGCAGCGTCGGGACAGGGGGCCCGAGAGGAGCTTTCTTT
NA	TRBJ2-3	TRBV25-1	NA	CASSEFSSTDTQYF	TGTGCCAGCAGTGAATTTTCGAGCACAGATACGCAGTATTTT